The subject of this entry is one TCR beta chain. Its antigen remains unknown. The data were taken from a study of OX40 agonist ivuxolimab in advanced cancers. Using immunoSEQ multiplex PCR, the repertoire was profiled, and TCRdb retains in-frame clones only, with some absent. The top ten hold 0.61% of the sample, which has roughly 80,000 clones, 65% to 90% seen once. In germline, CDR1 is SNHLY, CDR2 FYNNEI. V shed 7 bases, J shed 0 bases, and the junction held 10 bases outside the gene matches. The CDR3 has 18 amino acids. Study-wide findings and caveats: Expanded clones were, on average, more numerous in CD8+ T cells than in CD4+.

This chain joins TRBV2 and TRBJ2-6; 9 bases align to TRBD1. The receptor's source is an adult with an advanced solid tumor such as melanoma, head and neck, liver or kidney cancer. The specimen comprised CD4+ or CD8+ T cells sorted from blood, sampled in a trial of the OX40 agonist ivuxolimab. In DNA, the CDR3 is TGTGCCAGCACTCCCACAGGGGGCTGGGGCTCTGGGGCCAACGTCCTGACTTTC. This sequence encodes CASTPTGGWGSGANVLTF.